Below, 26 T cell receptor beta chains from the same sample are listed, as sequenced in a study of shared clonotypes between healthy human individuals. The repertoire was sequenced with immunoSEQ multiplex PCR; TCRdb's copy has only in-frame clones and lacks some. The data hold about 2.4 million clones, with 93% observed a single time. The sequencing sample was made of naive CD4+ T cells from PBMCs. As to subset: CD45RA+ positively selected. Receptors originate from a man between 18 and 29 years old in good health. Some clones in this sample may be carry-over from other donors' samples.

The CDR3 here is CASSPYNEKLFF. CDR3 DNA: TGTGCCAGCTCACCCTATAATGAAAAACTGTTTTTT. The rearrangement links TRBV18 to TRBJ1-4; D gene ambiguous. Germline-derived CDR1 and CDR2 are KGHSH and LQKENI. V gave up 3 bases and J gave up 4 bases, with 3 bases separating them. The CDR3 spans 12 residues.

V gene TRBV29-1 combines with J gene TRBJ2-2; no definite D call. The V end was cut by 7 bases, the J end by 3 bases, with 15 bases between. This CDR3 is built from 14 residues. CDR1 and CDR2 from the germline V gene are SQVTM and ANQGSEA. The CDR3 coding sequence is TGCAGCGCCTCGTGGACCCTAGACACCGGGGAGCTGTTTTTT. Protein: CSASWTLDTGELFF.

CDR3 nucleotides: TGCGCCAGCAGCCCCCCCTCAAGCGGGAATAACGAGCAGTACTTC. Its protein product is CASSPPSSGNNEQYF. V usage is TRBV5-1 and J usage is TRBJ2-7, with 7 positions matching TRBD2. Germline V gene data show CDR1 as SGHRS and CDR2 as YFSETQ. This CDR3 contains 15 residues. V dropped 4 bases and J dropped 5; count of bases not matched to a gene: 12. The variable domain in full, completed from reference TRBV5-1 and TRBJ2-7, reads KAGVTQTPRYLIKTRGQQVTLSCSPISGHRSVSWYQQTPGQGLQFLFEYFSETQRNKGNFPGRFSGRQFSNSRSEMNVSTLELGDSALYLCASSPPSSGNNEQYFGPGTRLTVT.

V is TRBV2 and J is TRBJ2-7; 12 bases are shared with TRBD2. Germline values: CDR1 SNHLY, CDR2 FYNNEI. V lost 5 bases and J lost 5; bases outside the gene matches: 13. CDR3 length: 17 amino acids. CDR3 sequence (DNA): TGTGCCAGCAGTACCCTAGCGGGAGGGCGTGAGGGCCACGAGCAGTACTTC. Protein product: CASSTLAGGREGHEQYF. The full variable domain, its missing parts supplied by reference TRBV2 and TRBJ2-7, is EPEVTQTPSHQVTQMGQEVILRCVPISNHLYFYWYRQILGQKVEFLVSFYNNEISEKSEIFDDQFSVERPDGSNFTLKIRSTKLEDSAMYFCASSTLAGGREGHEQYFGPGTRLTVT.

Turning to this clone: Other DNA sequences in this sample translate to the same CDR3. The rearrangement joins TRBV18 to TRBJ1-1; D uncertain. Germline V gene lookup returns CDR1 KGHSH and CDR2 LQKENI. V lost 2 bases and J 5 bases, leaving 6 bases between the germline ends. CDR3 length: 12 amino acids. CDR3 protein: CASSPGVTEAFF. The CDR3 DNA reads TGTGCCAGCTCACCAGGGGTTACTGAAGCTTTCTTT.

With respect to this clone: In the same sample, other DNA sequences code for this CDR3. The chain recombines TRBV28 with TRBJ2-7; the match to TRBD2 covers 7 bases. Germline V lookup: CDR1 MDHEN, CDR2 SYDVKM. This CDR3 contains 14 residues. Germline trimming cut 6 bases from V and 0 bases from J; bases unmatched to any gene: 5. The CDR3 DNA follows: TGTGCCAGCAGAGAGGGAGGGAGCTCCTACGAGCAGTACTTC. Translating it yields CASREGGSSYEQYF.

The V call is TRBV10-3, the J call TRBJ1-6; possibly TRBD1 for D (5 bases). V lost 2 bases and J lost 9, with 14 bases in between. The CDR3 runs to 15 residues. Germline assignment: CDR1 ENHRY and CDR2 SYGVKD. DNA for the CDR3: TGTGCCATCAGTGAGAGGGAAGGGGAGGGTTCACCCCTCCACTTT. Its protein is CAISEREGEGSPLHF.

The gene calls are TRBV28 and TRBJ2-1; 11 bases align to TRBD2. V shed 7 bases, J shed 4 bases, and the junction held 3 bases outside the gene matches. CDR1 MDHEN and CDR2 SYDVKM come from the germline V gene. This CDR3 is 14 amino acids long. CDR3 loop: CASMGLAEYNEQFF. The CDR3, as DNA: TGTGCCAGCATGGGACTAGCGGAGTACAATGAGCAGTTCTTC.

A remark on this clone: Other DNA sequences in the sample encode the same CDR3. The chain couples TRBV6-1 to TRBJ1-2; TRBD1 agrees at 9 bases. Germline assignment: CDR1 MNHNS and CDR2 SASEGT. The J segment lost 7 bases and the V segment lost 4 bases, leaving 1 base of the junction unmatched. The length of the CDR3 is 12 residues. CDR3 region: CASSVTGGGYTF. CDR3 coding DNA: TGTGCCAGCAGTGTGACAGGGGGTGGCTACACCTTC.

This sequence joins TRBV4-1 and TRBJ2-5; D tentatively fits TRBD1 or TRBD2 (5 bases each). Germline-derived CDR1 and CDR2 are MGHRA and YSYEKL. The CDR3 spans 17 residues. Trimming shortened V by 3 bases and J by 1 base, and 18 bases separated the two germline ends. CDR3 DNA sequence: TGCGCCAGCAGCCACGGGTTTGGGGGAAACCTCCAAGAGACCCAGTACTTC. Translating gives CASSHGFGGNLQETQYF.

The chain links TRBV19 to TRBJ2-7; 8 bases are shared with TRBD2. The germline CDR1 and CDR2 sequences are LNHDA and SQIVND (reference sequence). This CDR3 region has 18 residues. Trimming removed 3 bases from V and 4 bases from J; junction bases left unmatched: 17. The CDR3 sequence: CASSISGLAGGVAYEQYF. The CDR3, as DNA: TGTGCCAGTAGTATTTCGGGGTTGGCGGGAGGTGTCGCATACGAGCAGTACTTC.

The chain uses TRBV11-1 and TRBJ1-2, with TRBD1 as a possible D gene (5 bases). V was shortened by 3 bases and J by 8 bases, with 10 bases between the two germline ends. Germline lookup yields CDR1 SGHAT and CDR2 FQDESV (reference sequence). CDR3 length: 12 residues. DNA of the CDR3: TGTGCCAGCAGCTTCGGGACGAGCGGCTACACCTTC. It translates to CASSFGTSGYTF.

This chain uses TRBV11-2 with TRBJ2-7; TRBD2 might be the D (5 bases). The CDR3 is made up of 14 amino acids. CDR1 SGHAT and CDR2 FQNNGV come from the germline V gene. V was trimmed by 5 bases and J by 0 bases, leaving 11 bases between them. This CDR3 reads CASSVLESSYEQYF. As DNA, the CDR3 is TGTGCCAGCAGCGTACTAGAAAGCTCCTACGAGCAGTACTTC.

Worth noting for this clone: Other DNA sequences of this sample code for an identical CDR3. The rearrangement uses TRBV7-2 and TRBJ1-5, with a tentative D call TRBD1 (6 bases). The germline CDR1 and CDR2 sequences are SGHTA and FQGNSA. The ends were cut back, 1 base at V and 7 bases at J, with 8 bases in the middle. CDR3 length equals 13 residues. Written as DNA, the CDR3 is TGTGCCAGCAGCTTAGAGGGGGGGCAGCCCCAGCATTTT. Protein product: CASSLEGGQPQHF.

This sequence joins TRBV5-1 and TRBJ2-5, with TRBD2 matching 12 bases. The J segment lost 5 bases and the V segment lost 1 base, leaving 6 bases of the junction unmatched. CDR1 is SGHRS and CDR2 is YFSETQ in the germline V gene. The CDR3 covers 16 residues. The CDR3 DNA is TGCGCCAGCAGCTTGTTGACTAGCGGGAGTCGGGAGACCCAGTACTTC. The encoded protein is CASSLLTSGSRETQYF.

The V gene is TRBV2, the J gene TRBJ1-5; no clear D gene. The CDR3 runs 14 residues. The germline V gene encodes CDR1 SNHLY and CDR2 FYNNEI. Trimming removed 4 bases at V and 0 bases at J, with 7 bases between. CDR3 loop: CASSVDHSNQPQHF. In DNA form, the CDR3 reads TGTGCCAGCAGTGTCGACCATAGCAATCAGCCCCAGCATTTT.

This chain connects TRBV28 to TRBJ1-5, with D unclear. The CDR3 runs 14 residues. The germline gives CDR1 MDHEN, CDR2 SYDVKM. The CDR3 is CASTSGTMDQPQHF. The CDR3 DNA sequence: TGTGCTTCGACCTCAGGCACGATGGATCAGCCCCAGCATTTT.

This clone occurred a few times. The chain recombines TRBV28 with TRBJ1-5; D is perhaps TRBD1 (5 bases). CDR1 and CDR2 (germline): MDHEN, SYDVKM. There are 13 residues in the CDR3. V was shortened by 7 bases and J by 4 bases, with 11 bases between the two germline ends. This CDR3 reads CASIPSGNQPQHF. DNA of the CDR3: TGTGCCAGCATCCCTTCAGGGAATCAGCCCCAGCATTTT.

V is TRBV28 and J is TRBJ1-3; D call uncertain. The CDR3 runs to 15 residues. V shed 3 bases and J shed 0 bases, with 9 bases lying between them. Germline-derived CDR1 and CDR2 are MDHEN and SYDVKM. In DNA, the CDR3 is TGTGCCAGCAGTTTTCCAGGTCCCTCTGGAAACACCATATATTTT. Protein product: CASSFPGPSGNTIYF.

The rearrangement links TRBV6-6 to TRBJ2-3; D is uncertain. Germline CDR1 MNHNY, CDR2 SVGAGI (reference sequence). This CDR3 has 15 residues. The V end lost 6 bases, the J end lost 6 bases, and 19 bases lay between the germline ends. The CDR3 coding sequence is TGTGCCAGCAGCCCCTCGGCAGATCTATACGATACGCAGTATTTT. It specifies CASSPSADLYDTQYF.

This sequence joins TRBV15 and TRBJ1-5, with D unclear. Trimming shortened V by 0 bases and J by 2 bases, and 8 bases separated the two germline ends. Germline V gene sequence: CDR1 LNHNV, CDR2 YYDKDF (reference sequence). CDR3 size: 15 residues. CDR3 nucleotides: TGTGCCACCAGCAGAGATACACCAGGCAATCAGCCCCAGCATTTT. The encoded protein is CATSRDTPGNQPQHF.

V gene TRBV27 combines with J gene TRBJ1-2; 10 nucleotides match TRBD1. J lost 3 bases, V lost 5 bases, and 9 bases had no gene match. Germline V CDR1 and CDR2: MNHEY, SMNVEV (reference sequence). The CDR3 spans 16 residues. The CDR3 coding sequence is TGTGCCAGCAGTCGACGGACAGGGGGTTCGGACTATGGCTACACCTTC. Protein product: CASSRRTGGSDYGYTF.

The genes are TRBV19 and TRBJ2-5, with 10 positions matching TRBD2. This CDR3 has 15 residues. Trimming cost V 7 bases and J 2 bases; bases outside gene matches: 7. Germline-derived CDR1 and CDR2 are LNHDA and SQIVND (reference sequence). DNA of the CDR3: TGTGCCAGTACTAGCGGGGGCGCAGGGCAAGAGACCCAGTACTTC. This codes for CASTSGGAGQETQYF.

The V gene is TRBV19, the J gene TRBJ1-6, with D possibly matching TRBD1 (6 bases). The CDR3 has 14 residues. The ends were cut back, 8 bases at V and 10 bases at J, with 18 bases in the middle. The V gene's germline CDR1 is LNHDA and CDR2 SQIVND (reference sequence). The chain's CDR3 is CASQLHRAGSPLHF. The CDR3 DNA is TGTGCCAGTCAATTACACAGGGCAGGATCACCCCTCCACTTT.

J is TRBJ2-3 and V is TRBV5-1; 14 bases agree with TRBD2. The V gene end was trimmed by 3 bases and the J gene end by 2 bases; junction bases not matched to a gene: 5. This CDR3 is built from 17 residues. Per germline, CDR1 SGHRS and CDR2 YFSETQ. CDR3 nucleotide sequence: TGCGCCAGCAGCTCAGGACTAGCGGGAGGCTACACAGATACGCAGTATTTT. Its translation: CASSSGLAGGYTDTQYF.

The rearrangement joins TRBV5-4 to TRBJ2-7; no firm D call. CDR1 is SGHNT and CDR2 is YYREEE in the germline V gene (reference sequence). V was pared by 0 bases and J by 2 bases, with 12 bases between. This CDR3 spans 15 amino acids. CDR3 sequence: CASSLGVAVTYEQYF. The CDR3 nucleotides are TGTGCCAGCAGCTTGGGAGTGGCAGTCACCTACGAGCAGTACTTC.